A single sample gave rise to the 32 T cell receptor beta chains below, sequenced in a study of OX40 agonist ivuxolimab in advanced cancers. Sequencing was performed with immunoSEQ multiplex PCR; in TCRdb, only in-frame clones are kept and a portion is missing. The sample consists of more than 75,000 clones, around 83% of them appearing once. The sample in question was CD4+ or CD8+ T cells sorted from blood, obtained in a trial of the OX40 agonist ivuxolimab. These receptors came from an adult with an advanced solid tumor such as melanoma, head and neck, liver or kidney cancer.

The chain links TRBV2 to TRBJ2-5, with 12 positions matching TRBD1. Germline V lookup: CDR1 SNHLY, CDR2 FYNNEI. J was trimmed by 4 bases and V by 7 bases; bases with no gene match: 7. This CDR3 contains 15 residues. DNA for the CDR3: TGTGCCAGCAAGGGACAGGGGGCGTCGGGAGAGACCCAGTACTTC. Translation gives CASKGQGASGETQYF.

The CDR3 coding sequence is TGTGCCTCGAGGGCAGGGAAGGAGACCCAGTACTTC. Protein product: CASRAGKETQYF. The chain is built from TRBV28 and TRBJ2-5, with D possibly being TRBD1 or TRBD2 (5 bases each). The CDR3 length is 12 residues. The ends were cut back, 11 bases at V and 5 bases at J, with 15 bases in the middle. Per the germline V gene, CDR1 is MDHEN and CDR2 is SYDVKM.

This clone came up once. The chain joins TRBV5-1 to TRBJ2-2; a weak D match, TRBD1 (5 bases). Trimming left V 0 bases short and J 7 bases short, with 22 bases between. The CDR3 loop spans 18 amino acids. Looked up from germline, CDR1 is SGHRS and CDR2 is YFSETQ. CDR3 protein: CASSLVGAGPPIVGELFF. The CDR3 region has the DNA TGCGCCAGCAGCTTGGTTGGGGCAGGCCCCCCAATAGTCGGGGAGCTGTTTTTT.

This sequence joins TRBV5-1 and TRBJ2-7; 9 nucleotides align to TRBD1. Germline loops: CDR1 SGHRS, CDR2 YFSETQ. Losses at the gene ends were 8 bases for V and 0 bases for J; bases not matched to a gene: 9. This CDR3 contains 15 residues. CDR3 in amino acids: CASLPGTGSSYEQYF. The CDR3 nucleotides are TGCGCCAGTTTGCCCGGGACAGGGAGCTCCTACGAGCAGTACTTC.

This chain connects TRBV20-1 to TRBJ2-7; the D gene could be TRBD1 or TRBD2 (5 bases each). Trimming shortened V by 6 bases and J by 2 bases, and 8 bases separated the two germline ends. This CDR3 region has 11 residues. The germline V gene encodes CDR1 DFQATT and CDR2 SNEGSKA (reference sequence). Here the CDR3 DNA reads TGCAGTGCGGTGGGGGCCTACGAGCAGTACGTC. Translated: CSAVGAYEQYV.

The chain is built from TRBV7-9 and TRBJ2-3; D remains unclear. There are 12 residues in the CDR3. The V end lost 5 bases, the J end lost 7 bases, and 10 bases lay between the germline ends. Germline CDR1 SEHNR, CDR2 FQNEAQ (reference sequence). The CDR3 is CASSADVNTQYF. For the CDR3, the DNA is TGTGCCAGCAGCGCCGACGTAAATACGCAGTATTTT. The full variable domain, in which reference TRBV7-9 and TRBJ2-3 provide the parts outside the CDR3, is DTGVSQNPRHKITKRGQNVTFRCDPISEHNRLYWYRQTLGQGPEFLTYFQNEAQLEKSRLLSDRFSAERPKGSFSTLEIQRTEQGDSAMYLCASSADVNTQYFGPGTRLTVL.

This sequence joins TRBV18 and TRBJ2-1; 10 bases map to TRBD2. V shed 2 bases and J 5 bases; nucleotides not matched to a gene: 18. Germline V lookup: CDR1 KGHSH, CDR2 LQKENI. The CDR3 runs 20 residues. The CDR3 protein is CASSPLGRAIASGGNNEQFF. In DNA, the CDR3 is TGTGCCAGCTCACCATTGGGGCGTGCGATTGCTAGCGGGGGAAACAATGAGCAGTTCTTC.

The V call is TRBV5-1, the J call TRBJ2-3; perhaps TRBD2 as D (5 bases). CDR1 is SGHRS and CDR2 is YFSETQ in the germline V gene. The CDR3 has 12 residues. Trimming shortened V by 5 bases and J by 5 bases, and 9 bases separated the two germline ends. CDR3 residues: CASRFAGDTQYF. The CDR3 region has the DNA TGCGCCAGCAGGTTCGCGGGAGATACGCAGTATTTT. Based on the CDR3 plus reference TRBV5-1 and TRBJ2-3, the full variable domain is KAGVTQTPRYLIKTRGQQVTLSCSPISGHRSVSWYQQTPGQGLQFLFEYFSETQRNKGNFPGRFSGRQFSNSRSEMNVSTLELGDSALYLCASRFAGDTQYFGPGTRLTVL.

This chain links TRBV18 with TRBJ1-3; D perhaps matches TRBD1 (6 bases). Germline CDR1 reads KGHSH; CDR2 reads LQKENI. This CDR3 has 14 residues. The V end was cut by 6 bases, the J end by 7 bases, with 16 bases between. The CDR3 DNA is TGTGCCAGCTCGCCGAACAGGGTACCGAACACCATATATTTT. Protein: CASSPNRVPNTIYF. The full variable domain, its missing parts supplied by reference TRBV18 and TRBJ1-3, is NAGVMQNPRHLVRRRGQEARLRCSPMKGHSHVYWYRQLPEEGLKFMVYLQKENIIDESGMPKERFSAEFPKEGPSILRIQQVVRGDSAAYFCASSPNRVPNTIYFGEGSWLTVV.

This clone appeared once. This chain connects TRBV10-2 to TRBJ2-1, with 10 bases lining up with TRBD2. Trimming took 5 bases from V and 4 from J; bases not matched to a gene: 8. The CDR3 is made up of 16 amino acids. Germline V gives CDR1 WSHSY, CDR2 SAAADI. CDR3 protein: CASSTSGLAEYNEQFF. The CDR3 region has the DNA TGCGCCAGCAGTACGTCAGGACTAGCGGAATACAATGAGCAGTTCTTC.

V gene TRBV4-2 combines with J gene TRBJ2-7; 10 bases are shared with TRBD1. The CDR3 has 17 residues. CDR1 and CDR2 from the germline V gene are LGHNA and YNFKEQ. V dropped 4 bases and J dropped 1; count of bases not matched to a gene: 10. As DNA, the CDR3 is TGTGCCAGCAGCCTTATGACCGGACAGGGGGGTTCCTACGAGCAGTACTTC. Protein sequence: CASSLMTGQGGSYEQYF.

CDR3 protein: CASSLGTLLVRAATEAFF. The CDR3 bases are TGCGCCAGCAGCTTGGGGACGCTGTTGGTCAGGGCGGCCACTGAAGCTTTCTTT. This chain connects TRBV5-1 to TRBJ1-1; a weak D match, TRBD1 (5 bases). Looked up from germline, CDR1 is SGHRS and CDR2 is YFSETQ. Trimming stripped 0 bases from V and 4 bases from J, with 22 bases between. There are 18 residues in the CDR3.

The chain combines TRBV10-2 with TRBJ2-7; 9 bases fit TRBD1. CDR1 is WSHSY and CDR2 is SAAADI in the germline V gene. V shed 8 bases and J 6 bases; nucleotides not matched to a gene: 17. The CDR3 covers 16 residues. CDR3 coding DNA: TGCGCCAGCGGCTATCGGGTTGGGACAGGGTGGTCCGAGCAGTACGTC. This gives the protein CASGYRVGTGWSEQYV.

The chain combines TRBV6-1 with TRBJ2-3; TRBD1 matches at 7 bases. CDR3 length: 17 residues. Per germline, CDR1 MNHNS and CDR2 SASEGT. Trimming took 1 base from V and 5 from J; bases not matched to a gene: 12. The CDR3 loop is CASSEVGQPLSGDTQYF. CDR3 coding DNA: TGTGCCAGCAGTGAAGTGGGACAGCCCCTAAGTGGAGATACGCAGTATTTT.

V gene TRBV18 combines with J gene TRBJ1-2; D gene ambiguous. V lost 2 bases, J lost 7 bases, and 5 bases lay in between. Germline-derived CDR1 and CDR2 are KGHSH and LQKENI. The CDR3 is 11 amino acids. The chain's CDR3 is CASSPTVGYTF. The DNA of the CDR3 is TGTGCCAGCTCACCAACGGTTGGCTACACCTTC.

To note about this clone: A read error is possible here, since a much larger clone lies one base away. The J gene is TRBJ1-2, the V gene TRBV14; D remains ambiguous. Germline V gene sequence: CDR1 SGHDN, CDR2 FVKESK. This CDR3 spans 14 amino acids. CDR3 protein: CANSHSRANYGYTF. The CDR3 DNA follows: TGTGCCAACAGCCATTCCCGAGCTAACTATGGCTACACCTTC.

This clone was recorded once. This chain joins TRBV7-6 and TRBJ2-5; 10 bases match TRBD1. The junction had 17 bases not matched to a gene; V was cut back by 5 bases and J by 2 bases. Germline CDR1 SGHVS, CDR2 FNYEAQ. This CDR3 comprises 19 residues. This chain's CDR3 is CASSRDRGPPHRPQETQYF. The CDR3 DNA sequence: TGTGCCAGCAGCCGTGACAGGGGGCCCCCCCACCGGCCACAAGAGACCCAGTACTTC.

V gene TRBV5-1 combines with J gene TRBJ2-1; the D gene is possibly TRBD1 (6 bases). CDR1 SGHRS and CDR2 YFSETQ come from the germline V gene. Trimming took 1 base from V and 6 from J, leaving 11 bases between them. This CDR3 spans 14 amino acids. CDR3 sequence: CASSLTVRGNEQFF. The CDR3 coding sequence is TGCGCCAGCAGCTTGACAGTCAGGGGCAATGAGCAGTTCTTC.

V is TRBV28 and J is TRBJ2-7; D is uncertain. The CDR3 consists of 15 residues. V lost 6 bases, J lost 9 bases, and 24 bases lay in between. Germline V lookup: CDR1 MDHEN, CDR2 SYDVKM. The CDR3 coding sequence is TGTGCCAGCAGCAAAGACTGGAGACGGGCCCCGGGGCAGTACGTC. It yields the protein CASSKDWRRAPGQYV.

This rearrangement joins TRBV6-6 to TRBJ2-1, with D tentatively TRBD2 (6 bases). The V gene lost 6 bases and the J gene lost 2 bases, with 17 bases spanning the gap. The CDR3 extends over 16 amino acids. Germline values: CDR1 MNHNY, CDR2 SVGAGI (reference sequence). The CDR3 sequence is CASSSAGGITYNEQFF. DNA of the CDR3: TGTGCCAGCAGCTCAGCTGGGGGGATCACCTACAATGAGCAGTTCTTC.

CDR3 in DNA: TGCGCCAGCAGCTTGGTTAGCGGCGACAATGAGCAGTTCTTC. The encoded protein is CASSLVSGDNEQFF. The rearrangement joins TRBV5-1 to TRBJ2-1, with D perhaps matching TRBD2 (6 bases). CDR3 length: 14 amino acids. Trimming removed 0 bases at V and 5 bases at J, with 9 bases between. The germline gives CDR1 SGHRS, CDR2 YFSETQ.

The CDR3 reads CASSSIGTGGQETQYF. CDR3 in DNA: TGTGCCAGCAGTTCTATCGGGACAGGAGGCCAAGAGACCCAGTACTTC. The genes are TRBV28 and TRBJ2-5; TRBD1 matches 8 bases. The V segment lost 4 bases and the J segment 1 base; nucleotides outside the gene matches: 8. This CDR3 is 16 amino acids long. Germline V gene data show CDR1 as MDHEN and CDR2 as SYDVKM.

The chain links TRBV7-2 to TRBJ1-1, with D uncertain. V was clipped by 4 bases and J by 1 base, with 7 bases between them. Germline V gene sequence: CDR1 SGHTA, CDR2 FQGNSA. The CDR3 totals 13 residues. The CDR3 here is CASSSQPNTEAFF. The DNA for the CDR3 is TGTGCCAGCAGCTCACAGCCGAACACTGAAGCTTTCTTT. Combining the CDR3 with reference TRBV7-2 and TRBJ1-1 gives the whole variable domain GAGVSQSPSNKVTEKGKDVELRCDPISGHTALYWYRQSLGQGLEFLIYFQGNSAPDKSGLPSDRFSAERTGGSVSTLTIQRTQQEDSAVYLCASSSQPNTEAFFGQGTRLTVV.

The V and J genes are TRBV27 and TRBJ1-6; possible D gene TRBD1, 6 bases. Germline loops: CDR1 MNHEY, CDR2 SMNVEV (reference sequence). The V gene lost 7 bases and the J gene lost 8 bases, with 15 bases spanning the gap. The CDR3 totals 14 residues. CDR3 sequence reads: CASTTGFGDSPLHF. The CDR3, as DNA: TGTGCCAGCACCACAGGGTTTGGCGATTCACCCCTCCACTTT.

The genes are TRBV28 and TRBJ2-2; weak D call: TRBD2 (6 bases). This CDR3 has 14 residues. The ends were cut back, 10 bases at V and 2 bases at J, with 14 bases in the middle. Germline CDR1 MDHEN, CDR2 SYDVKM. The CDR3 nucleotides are TGTGCCACTAGAAAGGGAGGTAACACCGGGGAGCTGTTTTTT. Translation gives CATRKGGNTGELFF. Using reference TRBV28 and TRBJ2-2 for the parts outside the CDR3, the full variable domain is DVKVTQSSRYLVKRTGEKVFLECVQDMDHENMFWYRQDPGLGLRLIYFSYDVKMKEKGDIPEGYSVSREKKERFSLILESASTNQTSMYLCATRKGGNTGELFFGEGSRLTVL.

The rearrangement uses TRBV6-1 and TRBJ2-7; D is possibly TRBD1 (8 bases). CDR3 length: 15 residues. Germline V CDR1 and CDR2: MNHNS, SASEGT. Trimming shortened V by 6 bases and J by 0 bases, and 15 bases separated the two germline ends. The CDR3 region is CASRREGQDSYEQYF. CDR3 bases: TGTGCCAGCAGGAGGGAGGGACAGGACTCCTACGAGCAGTACTTC.

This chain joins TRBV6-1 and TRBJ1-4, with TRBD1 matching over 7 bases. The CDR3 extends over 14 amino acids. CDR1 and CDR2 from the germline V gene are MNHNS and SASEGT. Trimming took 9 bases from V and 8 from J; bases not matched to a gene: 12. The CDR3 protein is CASSGQEELEKLFF. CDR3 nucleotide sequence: TGTGCCAGTTCCGGACAGGAGGAGCTCGAAAAACTGTTTTTT.

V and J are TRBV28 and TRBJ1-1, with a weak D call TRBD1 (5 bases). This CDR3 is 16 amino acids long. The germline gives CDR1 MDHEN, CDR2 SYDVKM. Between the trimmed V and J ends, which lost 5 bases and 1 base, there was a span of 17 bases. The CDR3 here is CASSGAPMTANTEAFF. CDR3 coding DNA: TGTGCCAGCAGTGGGGCCCCCATGACGGCGAACACTGAAGCTTTCTTT. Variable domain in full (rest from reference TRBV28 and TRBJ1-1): DVKVTQSSRYLVKRTGEKVFLECVQDMDHENMFWYRQDPGLGLRLIYFSYDVKMKEKGDIPEGYSVSREKKERFSLILESASTNQTSMYLCASSGAPMTANTEAFFGQGTRLTVV.

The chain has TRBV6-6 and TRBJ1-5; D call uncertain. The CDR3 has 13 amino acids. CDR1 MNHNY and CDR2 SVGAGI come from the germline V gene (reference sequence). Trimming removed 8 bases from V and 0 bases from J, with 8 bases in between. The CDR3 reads CASSGYSNQPQHF. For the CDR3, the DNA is TGTGCCAGCTCGGGGTATAGCAATCAGCCCCAGCATTTT.

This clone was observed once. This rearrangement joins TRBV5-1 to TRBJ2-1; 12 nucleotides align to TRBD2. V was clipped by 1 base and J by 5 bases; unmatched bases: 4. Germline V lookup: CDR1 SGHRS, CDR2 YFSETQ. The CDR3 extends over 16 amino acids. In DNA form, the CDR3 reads TGCGCCAGCAGCTTGAGGTGGACTAGCGGGAACAATGAGCAGTTCTTC. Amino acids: CASSLRWTSGNNEQFF.

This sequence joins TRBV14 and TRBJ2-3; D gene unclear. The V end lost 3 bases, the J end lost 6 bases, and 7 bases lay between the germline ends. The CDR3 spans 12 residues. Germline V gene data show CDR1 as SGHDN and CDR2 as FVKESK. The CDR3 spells CASSHSGDTQYF. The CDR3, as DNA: TGTGCCAGCAGCCATTCCGGCGATACGCAGTATTTT.

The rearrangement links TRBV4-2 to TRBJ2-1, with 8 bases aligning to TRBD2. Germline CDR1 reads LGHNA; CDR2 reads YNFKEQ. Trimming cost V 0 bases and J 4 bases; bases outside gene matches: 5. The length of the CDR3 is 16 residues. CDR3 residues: CASSQEGGTRYNEQFF. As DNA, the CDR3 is TGTGCCAGCAGCCAAGAGGGCGGGACTAGATACAATGAGCAGTTCTTC.